This entry is about one T cell receptor (beta chain). Trimming removed 0 bases from V and 4 bases from J; junction bases left unmatched: 3. Germline values: CDR1 SGHRS, CDR2 YFSETQ. This CDR3 region has 15 residues. This specimen belongs to a study of T cell changes during pregnancy in multiple sclerosis. Method: immunoSEQ multiplex PCR; TCRdb's copy keeps in-frame clones and lacks some. The sample lists roughly 110,000 clones; 80% to 95% were seen once. The chain is built from TRBV5-1 and TRBJ2-3, with 9 nucleotides matching TRBD2. The receptor's source is a female donor with multiple sclerosis, enrolled in a pregnancy study. The source was peripheral blood, collected after pregnancy. This CDR3 reads CASSLASGVADTQYF. The CDR3 nucleotides read TGCGCCAGCAGCTTGGCTAGCGGGGTGGCAGATACGCAGTATTTT.